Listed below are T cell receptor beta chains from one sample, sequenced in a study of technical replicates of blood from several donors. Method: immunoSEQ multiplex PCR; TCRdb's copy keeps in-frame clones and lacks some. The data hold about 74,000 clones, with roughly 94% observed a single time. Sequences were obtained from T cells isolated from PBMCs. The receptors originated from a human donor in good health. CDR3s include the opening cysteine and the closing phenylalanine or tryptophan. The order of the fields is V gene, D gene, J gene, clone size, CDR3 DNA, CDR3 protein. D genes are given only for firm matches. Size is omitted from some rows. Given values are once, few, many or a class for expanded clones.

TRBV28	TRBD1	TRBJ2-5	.	TGTGCCAGCAGTCAACTACCGCGAGGACAGGTTTCTGAAGAGACCCAGTACTTC	CASSQLPRGQVSEETQYF
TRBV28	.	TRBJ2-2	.	TGTGCCAGCAGTTTAGAGATCGGGGAGCTGTTTTTT	CASSLEIGELFF
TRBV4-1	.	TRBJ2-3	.	TGCGCCAGCAGCCAAGCCCCTAGTGCAGATACGCAGTATTTT	CASSQAPSADTQYF
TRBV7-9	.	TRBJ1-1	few	TGTGCCAGCAGCTTAGAACAGAACACTGAAGCTTTCTTT	CASSLEQNTEAFF
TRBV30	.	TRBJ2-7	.	TGTGCCTGGAGCTTTGGCTTTGGGACAATGAAACAGGGTTACGAGCAGTACTTC	CAWSFGFGTMKQGYEQYF
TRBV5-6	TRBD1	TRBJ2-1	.	TGTGCCAGCAGCCTCGGGACAGGGGTTGGTGAGCAGTTCTTC	CASSLGTGVGEQFF
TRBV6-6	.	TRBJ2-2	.	TGTGCCAGCAAACAGGGGAACACCGGGGAGCTGTTTTTT	CASKQGNTGELFF
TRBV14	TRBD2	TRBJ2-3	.	TGTGCCAGCAGCCTGGGCGGGGGGCAGTATTTT	CASSLGGGQYF
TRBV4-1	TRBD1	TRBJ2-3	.	TGCGCCAGCACTGGACAGGGCGATACGCAGTATTTT	CASTGQGDTQYF
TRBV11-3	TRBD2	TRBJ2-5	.	TGTGCCAGCAGCTTAGCCTTCAGCGGGGGGGGCTTAAAATACTTC	CASSLAFSGGGLKYF
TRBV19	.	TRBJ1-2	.	TGTGCCAGTAGTATCATCCCAGGGAGGGGATCCTATGGCTACACCTTC	CASSIIPGRGSYGYTF
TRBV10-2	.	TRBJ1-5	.	TGCGCCAGCATGTGGGGCCACAATCAGCCCCAGCATTTT	CASMWGHNQPQHF
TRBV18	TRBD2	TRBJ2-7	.	TGTGCCAGTTCAGGGTCTGCGGGAGGGTACGAGCAGTACTTC	CASSGSAGGYEQYF
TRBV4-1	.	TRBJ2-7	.	TGCGCCAGCAGCCAAGAAAGGAGCTCCTACGAGCAGTACTTC	CASSQERSSYEQYF
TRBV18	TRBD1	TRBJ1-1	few	TGTGCCAGCTCGCTACGACAGGGAATGGGGACTGAAGCTTTCTTT	CASSLRQGMGTEAFF
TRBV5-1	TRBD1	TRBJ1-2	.	TGCGCCAGCAGAGTAGGGGACAGGGAACACTATGGCTACACCTTC	CASRVGDREHYGYTF
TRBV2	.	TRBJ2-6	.	TGTGCCAGCAGACCCGGGGTCTCTGGGGCCAACGTCCTGACTTTC	CASRPGVSGANVLTF
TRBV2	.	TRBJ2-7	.	TGTGCCAGCAGTGGACTGAACTACGAGCAGTACTTC	CASSGLNYEQYF
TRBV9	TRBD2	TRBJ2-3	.	TGTGCCAGCAGCGTATTTGGCGGGGGGGCTCGTGGCACAGATACGCAGTATTTT	CASSVFGGGARGTDTQYF
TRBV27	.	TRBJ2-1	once	TGTGCCAGCCGACCTGTGAGACATGGGAGATACAATGAGCAGTTCTTC	CASRPVRHGRYNEQFF
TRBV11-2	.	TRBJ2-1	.	TGTGCCAGCAGCTTAGTATACGGGAGAGGGAACTACAATGAGCAGTTCTTC	CASSLVYGRGNYNEQFF
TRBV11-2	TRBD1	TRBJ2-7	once	TGTGCCAGCAGATCCTGGAGCGCTGACAGGGCTTACGAGCAGTACTTC	CASRSWSADRAYEQYF
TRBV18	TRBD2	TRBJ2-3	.	TGTGCCAGCTCACAAGCGGGGGCCCGGGGAGATACGCAGTATTTT	CASSQAGARGDTQYF
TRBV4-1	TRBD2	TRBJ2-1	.	TGCGCCAGCAGCCAAGATGATCTAGCGGGGATATACAATGAGCAGTTCTTC	CASSQDDLAGIYNEQFF
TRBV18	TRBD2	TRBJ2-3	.	TGTGCCAGCTCACCCCTAGCGGGAGGCACAGATACGCAGTATTTT	CASSPLAGGTDTQYF
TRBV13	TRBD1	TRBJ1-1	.	TGTGCCAGCAGCCCGCAGACAGGGGAGAGTAACACTGAAGCTTTCTTT	CASSPQTGESNTEAFF
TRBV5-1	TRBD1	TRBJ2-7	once	TGCGCCAGCAGAAATACAGGGGCTGGTGAGCAGTACTTC	CASRNTGAGEQYF
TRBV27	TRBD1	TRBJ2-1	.	TGTGCCAGCAGTTTATCGGGACAGGGGGTCCATGAGCAGTTCTTC	CASSLSGQGVHEQFF
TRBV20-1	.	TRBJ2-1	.	TGCAGTGCTAGAGGAGACAATGAGCAGTTCTTC	CSARGDNEQFF
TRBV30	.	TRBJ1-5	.	TGTGCCTGGAGTCAACAGGAAGCGCCTAGCAATCAGCCCCAGCATTTT	CAWSQQEAPSNQPQHF
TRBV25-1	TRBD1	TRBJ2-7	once	TGTGCCAGCAGTGGGACAGGGGCCAGGCTGGAAGAGCAGTACTTC	CASSGTGARLEEQYF
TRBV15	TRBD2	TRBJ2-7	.	TGTGCCACCAGCAGAGATAGCGGGGGGGCGGTGAACGAGCAGTACTTC	CATSRDSGGAVNEQYF
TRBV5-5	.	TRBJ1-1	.	TGTGCCAGCAGCTTAGCTCCGGAGGGGACTGAAGCTTTCTTT	CASSLAPEGTEAFF
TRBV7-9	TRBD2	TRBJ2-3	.	TGTGCCAGCAGCTTATGGGCTAGCGGAGGCACAGATACGCAGTATTTT	CASSLWASGGTDTQYF
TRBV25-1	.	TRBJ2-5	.	TGTGCCAGCAGTGAACCTGGGGGCGTGATACAAGAGACCCAGTACTTC	CASSEPGGVIQETQYF
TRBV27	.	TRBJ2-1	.	TGTGCCAGCAGTTTATCGTTAGCCTCTGAGCAGTTCTTC	CASSLSLASEQFF
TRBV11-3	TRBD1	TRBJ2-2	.	TGTGCCAGCAGCCCAAGCCCCCTTGAGGGGGCGGAGCTGTTTTTT	CASSPSPLEGAELFF
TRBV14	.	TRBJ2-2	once	TGTGCCAGCAGCCAATCCTTCGGGAGCGGGCTGTTTTTT	CASSQSFGSGLFF
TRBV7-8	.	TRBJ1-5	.	TGTGCCAGCAGCTCGCGGGGCGGCCCGGCCGGCGAACAGCCCCAGCATTTT	CASSSRGGPAGEQPQHF
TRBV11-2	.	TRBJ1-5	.	TGTGCCAGCAGCTTTCCTAATCAGCCCCAGCATTTT	CASSFPNQPQHF
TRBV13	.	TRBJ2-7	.	TGTGCCAGCAGCCTCAATAGGGGCCTATACGAGCAGTACTTC	CASSLNRGLYEQYF
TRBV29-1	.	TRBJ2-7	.	TGCAGCGTTCTTCGGGACGAGCAGTACTTC	CSVLRDEQYF
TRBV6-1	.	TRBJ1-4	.	TGTGCCAGCAGTTGGGGAGGCGAAAAACTGTTTTTT	CASSWGGEKLFF